This TCR beta chain was obtained from a study of CD8 T cells in Susac syndrome. TCR beta sequencing covered blood CD8+ and CD4+ T cells. The sample holds one count of this clonotype. CDR3 length equals 13 residues. J was trimmed by 6 bases and V by 5 bases; bases with no gene match: 4. CDR1 and CDR2 from the germline V gene are PRHDT and FYEKMQ (reference sequence). RNA was extracted with the RNeasy kit, and a quantity of about 0.45 to 1 ug was reverse transcribed using random hexamers. Using its own MiXCR run on the immunoSEQ multiplex PCR reads, TCRdb lists one record per CDR3 protein. The sample records approximately 87,000 distinct CDR3 sequences, approximately 96% being singletons.

The chain recombines TRBV13 with TRBJ1-5; the match to TRBD1 covers 7 bases. This receptor was identified in a human donor with Susac syndrome. Sequenced sample: CD8+ T cells from PBMCs. For the CDR3, the DNA is TGTGCCAGCAGCGTAACAGGGGTTCAGCCCCAGCATTTT. Its translation: CASSVTGVQPQHF.